Below, 27 T cell receptor beta chains from the same sample are listed, as sequenced in a study of molecular identifiers for immune sequencing clone quantification. TCRdb re-analysed the PCR reads in MiXCR, keeping a single row per CDR3 protein. The sample contains roughly 320,000 distinct CDR3 sequences, 20% to 25% of which appear only once. The sample consisted of naive CD8+ T cells from blood, with Jurkat cell RNA spiked in. Subset indicated: FACS-sorted CD8+CD4-CCR7+CD45RA+ naive T cells. The receptors were gathered from a human donor in good health. Some libraries in this study had Jurkat cell RNA spiked in.

This clonotype was detected a few times. Possible read error: a much larger clone is one base away. The V call is TRBV7-9, the J call TRBJ1-1, with D perhaps TRBD1 (6 bases). This CDR3 region has 15 residues. V was clipped by 3 bases and J by 1 base, with 12 bases between them. Germline CDR1 SEHNR, CDR2 FQNEAQ (reference sequence). Written as DNA, the CDR3 is TGTGCCAGCAGCTTCCGGAACAGGGAGAACACTGAAGCTTTCTTT. Protein: CASSFRNRENTEAFF.

This clonotype was counted only a few times. One end of the junction does not line up with germline, which may come from a read error. The V and J genes are TRBV6-5 and TRBJ2-7; D gene unclear. Germline CDR1 and CDR2: MNHEY and SVGAGI. This CDR3 spans 14 amino acids. In DNA, the CDR3 is TGTGCCAGCAGTTACTCGAGAGGCAGCTACGAGCAGTGCTTC. Protein product: CASSYSRGSYEQCF.

This clonotype occurred many times. This chain joins TRBV7-9 and TRBJ1-4, with D perhaps TRBD1 (5 bases). This CDR3 contains 16 residues. The germline V and J ends were trimmed by 3 bases and 0 bases, with 11 bases remaining between them. CDR1 and CDR2 from the germline V gene are SEHNR and FQNEAQ (reference sequence). For the CDR3, the DNA is TGTGCCAGCAGCTTGATAATGGGGGCAACTAATGAAAAACTGTTTTTT. Encoded protein: CASSLIMGATNEKLFF.

A remark on this clonotype: The junction differs from germline at one of its ends, possibly a read error. CDR3 sequence: CAWSGGQDNQPRHF. The CDR3 nucleotides are TGTGCCTGGAGTGGCGGACAGGATAATCAGCCCCGGCATTTT. J is TRBJ1-5 and V is TRBV30; 7 nucleotides agree with TRBD1. The CDR3 is made up of 14 amino acids. Germline loops: CDR1 GTSNPN, CDR2 SVGIG (reference sequence).

In its sample, this clonotype was seen many times. V and J are TRBV29-1 and TRBJ2-5; 7 positions agree with TRBD1. V lost 6 bases and J lost 4; bases outside the gene matches: 8. CDR3 length: 13 residues. Per the germline V gene, CDR1 is SQVTM and CDR2 is ANQGSEA. The CDR3 here is CSVKTGIRETQYF. The CDR3 bases are TGCAGCGTCAAGACAGGGATTCGAGAGACCCAGTACTTC.

To note about this clonotype: This may arise from a read error, as a much more abundant clone is one base away. The J gene is TRBJ2-7, the V gene TRBV27, with D perhaps TRBD1 or TRBD2 (5 bases each). The CDR3 contains 11 residues. CDR1 and CDR2 (germline): MNHEY, SMNVEV (reference sequence). V lost 6 bases and J 7 bases, leaving 10 bases between the germline ends. CDR3: CASRNWGEQYF. The DNA for the CDR3 is TGTGCCAGCAGGAACTGGGGGGAGCAGTACTTC.

This clonotype has more than one count but fewer than ten. J is TRBJ2-1 and V is TRBV30; D is perhaps TRBD2 (6 bases). Germline CDR1 GTSNPN, CDR2 SVGIG (reference sequence). The CDR3 is made up of 12 amino acids. Trimming left V 5 bases short and J 9 bases short, with 14 bases between. CDR3 in DNA: TGTGCCTGGCAGATGACTAGGGGTGAGCAGTTCTTC. It translates to CAWQMTRGEQFF.

This clonotype was recorded at least ten times. The genes are TRBV28 and TRBJ2-2; perhaps TRBD2 as D (6 bases). V lost 6 bases, J lost 4 bases, and 12 bases lay in between. CDR3 length equals 14 residues. Germline V gene data show CDR1 as MDHEN and CDR2 as SYDVKM. The CDR3 reads CASSPQRVTGELFF. The CDR3 DNA reads as TGTGCCAGCAGCCCCCAGCGGGTCACCGGGGAGCTGTTTTTT. The variable domain in full, completed from reference TRBV28 and TRBJ2-2, reads DVKVTQSSRYLVKRTGEKVFLECVQDMDHENMFWYRQDPGLGLRLIYFSYDVKMKEKGDIPEGYSVSREKKERFSLILESASTNQTSMYLCASSPQRVTGELFFGEGSRLTVL.

This clonotype was detected a few times. The rearrangement links TRBV5-1 to TRBJ2-5, with TRBD2 matching 8 bases. The CDR3 has 16 residues. J lost 5 bases, V lost 3 bases, and 12 bases had no gene match. The V gene's germline CDR1 is SGHRS and CDR2 YFSETQ. The CDR3 coding sequence is TGCGCCAGCAGCTCCCCGGGAGGGGAATCACGGGAGACCCAGTACTTC. Protein: CASSSPGGESRETQYF.

On this clonotype: A read error may explain this, as a much larger clone is one base away. The gene calls are TRBV6-4 and TRBJ2-1; 13 bases fit TRBD2. Germline CDR1 reads MRHNA; CDR2 reads SNTAGT. The CDR3 runs 15 residues. The CDR3 DNA sequence: TGTGCCAGCGGTGACACTAGCGGGAGGGCCACTGAGCAGTTCTTC. This encodes CASGDTSGRATEQFF.

This clonotype was recorded many times. The V gene is TRBV28, the J gene TRBJ2-5; D unclear. Trimming cost V 2 bases and J 0 bases, with 16 bases left between them. CDR1 is MDHEN and CDR2 is SYDVKM in the germline V gene. The CDR3 spans 17 residues. The CDR3 is CASSLSVDDTYQETQYF. CDR3 DNA sequence: TGTGCCAGCAGTTTAAGTGTGGATGACACGTACCAAGAGACCCAGTACTTC.

In its sample, this clonotype was seen a few times. The CDR3 DNA reads TGTGCCAGTAGTATCGGGGCTAGCCAAGACACAGATACGCAGTATTTT. This sequence encodes CASSIGASQDTDTQYF. This sequence joins TRBV19 and TRBJ2-3, with D perhaps matching TRBD1 or TRBD2 (5 bases each). The CDR3 length is 16 residues. V lost 3 bases, J lost 2 bases, and 15 bases lay in between. Looked up from germline, CDR1 is LNHDA and CDR2 is SQIVND (reference sequence).

Comments on this clonotype: With a much larger clone just one base away, this may be a read error. This sequence joins TRBV6-2 or TRBV6-3 and TRBJ2-7; D gene unclear. Germline V gene sequence: CDR1 MNHEY, CDR2 SVGEGT. The CDR3 consists of 14 residues. The DNA of the CDR3 is TGTGCCAGCAGTTACGGTCGGATCTCCTACGGGCAGTACTTC. Protein: CASSYGRISYGQYF.

The sample holds a few counts of this clonotype. CDR3 in amino acids: CSARDGVRVNEQYF. The DNA for the CDR3 is TGCAGTGCTAGAGATGGGGTTAGAGTTAACGAGCAGTACTTC. The V and J genes are TRBV20-1 and TRBJ2-7; D gene ambiguous. Germline CDR1 DFQATT, CDR2 SNEGSKA (reference sequence). This CDR3 is built from 14 residues. V was trimmed by 0 bases and J by 5 bases, leaving 14 bases between them.

In regard to this clonotype: A junction end diverges from the germline sequence, so it may reflect a read error. This chain links TRBV19 with TRBJ1-5, with D maybe TRBD1 (5 bases). CDR1 is LNHDA and CDR2 is SQIVND in the germline V gene (reference sequence). The CDR3 covers 15 residues. The CDR3 spells CASSPGANSNQSQHF. The CDR3 DNA reads as TGTGCCAGTAGTCCTGGGGCGAATAGCAATCAGTCCCAGCATTTT.

The chain uses TRBV11-2 and TRBJ2-3, with 9 positions matching TRBD2. CDR3 length: 16 residues. From germline, CDR1 is SGHAT and CDR2 FQNNGV. Trimming took 2 bases from V and 2 from J; bases not matched to a gene: 5. The CDR3 spells CASSLLAGGLTDTQYF. CDR3 coding DNA: TGTGCCAGCAGCTTATTGGCGGGAGGGCTCACAGATACGCAGTATTTT. Complete variable domain (other parts from reference TRBV11-2 and TRBJ2-3): EAGVAQSPRYKIIEKRQSVAFWCNPISGHATLYWYQQILGQGPKLLIQFQNNGVVDDSQLPKDRFSAERLKGVDSTLKIQPAKLEDSAVYLCASSLLAGGLTDTQYFGPGTRLTVL.

This clonotype has at least ten counts. The chain recombines TRBV5-1 with TRBJ2-7; 7 nucleotides agree with TRBD1. CDR1 is SGHRS and CDR2 is YFSETQ in the germline V gene. The V segment lost 5 bases and the J segment 6 bases; nucleotides outside the gene matches: 8. This CDR3 region has 13 residues. CDR3 in amino acids: CASSTDRAGEQYF. The CDR3 DNA sequence: TGCGCCAGCAGTACAGACAGGGCAGGCGAGCAGTACTTC.

This clonotype was detected only a few times. The chain employs TRBV7-9 and TRBJ2-7; 9 bases are a match to TRBD2. The CDR3 spans 16 residues. Trimming took 4 bases from V and 5 from J; bases not matched to a gene: 12. In germline, CDR1 is SEHNR, CDR2 FQNEAQ (reference sequence). The CDR3 protein is CASSSTSSGSPHEQYF. The CDR3 bases are TGTGCCAGCAGCTCGACTAGTAGCGGGAGCCCCCACGAGCAGTACTTC. The full variable domain, rest sourced from reference TRBV7-9 and TRBJ2-7, is DTGVSQNPRHKITKRGQNVTFRCDPISEHNRLYWYRQTLGQGPEFLTYFQNEAQLEKSRLLSDRFSAERPKGSFSTLEIQRTEQGDSAMYLCASSSTSSGSPHEQYFGPGTRLTVT.

This clonotype was observed at least ten times. The chain uses TRBV4-2 and TRBJ2-1; D gene ambiguous. V shed 5 bases and J shed 6 bases, with 11 bases lying between them. This CDR3 spans 13 amino acids. From germline, CDR1 is LGHNA and CDR2 YNFKEQ. CDR3 sequence (DNA): TGTGCCAGCAGCTCGGTAGACTCCAATGAGCAGTTCTTC. Translating it yields CASSSVDSNEQFF.

On this clonotype: Being one base from a much bigger clone, this may be a read error. J is TRBJ2-4 and V is TRBV6-5; 10 bases align to TRBD2. The CDR3 runs to 14 residues. CDR1 and CDR2 from the germline V gene are MNHEY and SVGAGI. With V trimmed by 6 bases and J by 5 bases, 4 bases remained unmatched. CDR3 residues: CASRSGGGENIQYF. The CDR3 DNA follows: TGTGCCAGCAGAAGCGGGGGGGGGGAAAACATTCAGTACTTC.

This clonotype occurred many times. The chain uses TRBV7-9 and TRBJ1-1, with unresolved D. Germline V gene lookup returns CDR1 SEHNR and CDR2 FQNEAQ (reference sequence). The CDR3 loop spans 13 amino acids. V lost 4 bases and J lost 1, with 7 bases in between. CDR3 in DNA: TGTGCCAGCAGCTATCAGACGAACACTGAAGCTTTCTTT. This sequence encodes CASSYQTNTEAFF.

This chain connects TRBV12-3 or TRBV12-4 to TRBJ1-2, with D unclear. The CDR3 spans 13 residues. V lost 2 bases and J lost 2, with 6 bases in between. CDR3 residues: CASSLTRNYGYTF. Written as DNA, the CDR3 is TGTGCCAGCAGTTTAACTAGGAACTATGGCTACACCTTC.

At least ten counts were recorded for this clonotype. The chain joins TRBV6-2 or TRBV6-3 to TRBJ2-2, with D perhaps TRBD2 (5 bases). In germline, CDR1 is MNHEY, CDR2 SVGEGT. CDR3 size: 15 residues. V lost 4 bases and J 1 base, leaving 10 bases between the germline ends. CDR3 loop: CASSLFRENTGELFF. Written as DNA, the CDR3 is TGTGCCAGCAGTTTGTTTCGGGAGAACACCGGGGAGCTGTTTTTT.

This clonotype came up many times. This chain connects TRBV6-2 or TRBV6-3 to TRBJ2-7, with TRBD2 matching over 12 bases. Germline V gene data show CDR1 as MNHEY and CDR2 as SVGEGT. CDR3 length equals 15 residues. With V trimmed by 2 bases and J by 7 bases, 6 bases remained unmatched. The CDR3 DNA follows: TGTGCCAGCAGTTACCCTCCTAGCGGGAGGGAGGAGCAGTACTTC. It specifies CASSYPPSGREEQYF.

V usage is TRBV20-1 and J usage is TRBJ2-7; D unclear. The CDR3 sequence is 14 residues long. Trimming removed 0 bases at V and 0 bases at J, with 9 bases between. The V gene's germline CDR1 is DFQATT and CDR2 SNEGSKA (reference sequence). CDR3 in DNA: TGCAGTGCTAGAGATCATCGGACCTCCTACGAGCAGTACTTC. Its protein product is CSARDHRTSYEQYF.

This clonotype has at least ten counts. The chain couples TRBV28 to TRBJ2-3; D possibly corresponds to TRBD1 (5 bases). Trimming took 2 bases from V and 4 from J, leaving 7 bases between them. CDR1 is MDHEN and CDR2 is SYDVKM in the germline V gene. The CDR3 loop spans 13 amino acids. CDR3 bases: TGTGCCAGCAGTTTACAGGGCCCAGATACGCAGTATTTT. Its translation: CASSLQGPDTQYF.

This clonotype was counted ten times or more. The chain couples TRBV29-1 to TRBJ1-2; possible D gene TRBD1, 6 bases. The ends were cut back, 4 bases at V and 3 bases at J, with 9 bases in the middle. CDR3 length equals 12 residues. The germline V gene encodes CDR1 SQVTM and CDR2 ANQGSEA. CDR3 amino acids: CSVVGGYYGYTF. Written as DNA, the CDR3 is TGCAGCGTTGTAGGGGGTTACTATGGCTACACCTTC. Using reference TRBV29-1 and TRBJ1-2 for the parts outside the CDR3, the full variable domain is SAVISQKPSRDICQRGTSLTIQCQVDSQVTMMFWYRQQPGQSLTLIATANQGSEATYESGFVIDKFPISRPNLTFSTLTVSNMSPEDSSIYLCSVVGGYYGYTFGSGTRLTVV.